Shown below are 15 T cell receptor beta chains from a single sample sequenced in a study of blood T cell repertoires in COVID-19. The table came from immunoSEQ multiplex PCR; TCRdb's copy has only in-frame clones and leaves some out. This table has about 78,000 clones, about nine tenths appearing once. Material for sequencing was peripheral blood. The receptors shown here come from a woman in her 50s in a cohort sampled during active COVID-19.

This chain joins TRBV24-1 and TRBJ2-2; 9 nucleotides align to TRBD1. Germline V CDR1 and CDR2: KGHDR, SFDVKD. The CDR3 has 17 amino acids. V shed 9 bases, J shed 2 bases, and the junction held 12 bases outside the gene matches. The CDR3 here is CATAGTGRVSNTGELFF. The DNA of the CDR3 is TGTGCCACCGCCGGGACAGGGAGGGTCAGCAACACCGGGGAGCTGTTTTTT.

This chain connects TRBV7-3 to TRBJ1-1; TRBD1 might be the D (5 bases). The CDR3 is 16 amino acids. V lost 2 bases and J lost 6, with 19 bases in between. Per the germline V gene, CDR1 is SGHTA and CDR2 is FQGTGA. The CDR3 region is CASSLARGTLAAEAFF. Written as DNA, the CDR3 is TGTGCCAGCAGCTTAGCGCGGGGGACCCTGGCCGCTGAAGCTTTCTTT.

The chain couples TRBV28 to TRBJ2-7; the D is unclear. The ends were cut back, 1 base at V and 3 bases at J, with 4 bases in the middle. Germline CDR1 reads MDHEN; CDR2 reads SYDVKM. The CDR3 is 12 amino acids. The CDR3 DNA is TGTGCCAGCAGTTTATCCCACTACGAGCAGTACTTC. It specifies CASSLSHYEQYF.

The CDR3 reads CASSPSSGRAGTGELFF. The CDR3 DNA sequence: TGTGCCAGCAGCCCATCTAGCGGGAGGGCGGGCACCGGGGAGCTGTTTTTT. J is TRBJ2-2 and V is TRBV3-1 (or the pseudogene TRBV3-2); 12 bases are shared with TRBD2. CDR1 is LGHDT and CDR2 is YNNKEL in the germline V gene (reference sequence). The ends lost 4 bases at V and 4 bases at J; junction bases unmatched: 7. The CDR3 runs to 17 residues.

The V call is TRBV6-5, the J call TRBJ2-5; D perhaps matches TRBD1 (5 bases). The V end lost 5 bases, the J end lost 5 bases, and 6 bases lay between the germline ends. The CDR3 contains 11 residues. The germline gives CDR1 MNHEY, CDR2 SVGAGI. DNA for the CDR3: TGTGCCAGCAGTAAGGGGGAGACCCAGTACTTC. This encodes CASSKGETQYF.

The rearrangement joins TRBV3-1 (or the pseudogene TRBV3-2) to TRBJ1-4; the D gene is possibly TRBD1 (5 bases). The CDR3 extends over 15 amino acids. V lost 6 bases to trimming and J lost 8 bases, with 19 bases between them. Germline loops: CDR1 LGHDT, CDR2 YNNKEL (reference sequence). CDR3 residues: CASSPRVQIREKLFF. CDR3 sequence (DNA): TGTGCCAGCAGTCCCAGGGTTCAGATACGGGAAAAACTGTTTTTT.

The chain recombines TRBV6-5 with TRBJ2-5; possibly TRBD2 for D (6 bases). The CDR3 consists of 14 residues. Trimming shortened V by 5 bases and J by 5 bases, and 15 bases separated the two germline ends. Germline loops: CDR1 MNHEY, CDR2 SVGAGI. This CDR3 is CASSTLASVETQYF. In nucleotides, the CDR3 is TGTGCCAGCAGTACCCTAGCGTCGGTGGAGACCCAGTACTTC.

V and J are TRBV3-1 (or the pseudogene TRBV3-2) and TRBJ2-7, with 7 bases fitting TRBD2. J lost 2 bases, V lost 2 bases, and 12 bases had no gene match. CDR1 LGHDT and CDR2 YNNKEL come from the germline V gene (reference sequence). The CDR3 runs 17 residues. In DNA form, the CDR3 reads TGTGCCAGCAGCCAAAGAAAAGCGGGACCTACTACCTACGAGCAGTACTTC. It codes for CASSQRKAGPTTYEQYF.

The chain uses TRBV4-1 and TRBJ2-2, with D tentatively TRBD2 (6 bases). CDR1 is MGHRA and CDR2 is YSYEKL in the germline V gene. V was shortened by 5 bases and J by 2 bases, with 12 bases between the two germline ends. The CDR3 is made up of 15 amino acids. In DNA, the CDR3 is TGCGCCAGCAGCTTTGCGGGGAGAAACACCGGGGAGCTGTTTTTT. It codes for CASSFAGRNTGELFF.

The chain combines TRBV27 with TRBJ2-4, with 9 bases aligning to TRBD1. The V gene's germline CDR1 is MNHEY and CDR2 SMNVEV (reference sequence). Losses at the gene ends were 5 bases for V and 7 bases for J; bases not matched to a gene: 6. The CDR3 sequence is 14 residues long. CDR3 nucleotides: TGTGCCAGCAGTCCCGGGACAGGGATGAACATTCAGTACTTC. Its translation: CASSPGTGMNIQYF.

The chain couples TRBV28 to TRBJ1-1; perhaps TRBD1 as D (5 bases). V was shortened by 3 bases and J by 0 bases, with 8 bases between the two germline ends. The CDR3 has 14 residues. Germline-derived CDR1 and CDR2 are MDHEN and SYDVKM. The DNA of the CDR3 is TGTGCCAGCAGTTTTTGGGGCTTGAACACTGAAGCTTTCTTT. This translates into CASSFWGLNTEAFF.

The chain joins TRBV6-5 to TRBJ2-2; 7 bases are shared with TRBD1. The CDR3 loop spans 16 amino acids. V shed 1 base, J shed 7 bases, and the junction held 9 bases outside the gene matches. Germline V gene lookup returns CDR1 MNHEY and CDR2 SVGAGI. Here the CDR3 DNA reads TGTGCCAGCAGTTACTATCCGGGACAGCGCAGCGGGGAGCTGTTTTTT. This gives the protein CASSYYPGQRSGELFF.

This chain joins TRBV28 and TRBJ1-2, with 8 bases lining up with TRBD1. V dropped 5 bases and J dropped 3; count of bases not matched to a gene: 11. Germline CDR1 is MDHEN and CDR2 is SYDVKM. The CDR3 consists of 16 residues. CDR3 residues: CASSPTDRGSDYGYTF. CDR3 bases: TGTGCCAGCAGTCCGACCGACAGGGGCTCGGACTATGGCTACACCTTC.

As regards this clone: Other DNA variants within this sample encode the same CDR3. This chain links TRBV24-1 with TRBJ1-2; no clear D gene. The CDR3 is 12 amino acids. V was shortened by 2 bases and J by 4 bases, with 4 bases between the two germline ends. Germline V gene data show CDR1 as KGHDR and CDR2 as SFDVKD. The CDR3 nucleotides are TGTGCCACCAGTGATTCCGTCTATGGCTACACCTTC. Protein product: CATSDSVYGYTF.

CDR3 sequence (DNA): TGCGCCAGCAGTACCTACGGGCCTACTAGCGGGAACTACAATGAGCAGTTCTTC. Its protein product is CASSTYGPTSGNYNEQFF. The chain employs TRBV10-2 and TRBJ2-1, with 10 positions matching TRBD2. The CDR3 length is 18 residues. The germline gives CDR1 WSHSY, CDR2 SAAADI. J lost 3 bases, V lost 5 bases, and 13 bases had no gene match.